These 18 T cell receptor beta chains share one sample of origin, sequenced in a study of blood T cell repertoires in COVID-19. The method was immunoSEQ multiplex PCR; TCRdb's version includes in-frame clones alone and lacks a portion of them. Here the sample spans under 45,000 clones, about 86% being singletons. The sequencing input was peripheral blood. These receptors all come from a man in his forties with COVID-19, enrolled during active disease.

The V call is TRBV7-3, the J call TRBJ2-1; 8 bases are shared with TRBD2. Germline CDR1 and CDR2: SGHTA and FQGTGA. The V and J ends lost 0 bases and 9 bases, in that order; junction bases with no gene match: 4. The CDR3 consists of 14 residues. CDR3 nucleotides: TGTGCCAGCAGCTTAACCCCGGGGGGGCCTGAGCAGTTCTTC. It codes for CASSLTPGGPEQFF.

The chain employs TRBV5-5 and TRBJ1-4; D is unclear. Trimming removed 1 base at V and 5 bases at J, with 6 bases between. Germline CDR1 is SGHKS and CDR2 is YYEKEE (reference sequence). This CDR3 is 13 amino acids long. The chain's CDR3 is CASSLTVNEKLFF. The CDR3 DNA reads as TGTGCCAGCAGCTTGACGGTGAATGAAAAACTGTTTTTT. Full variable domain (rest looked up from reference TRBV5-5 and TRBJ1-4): DAGVTQSPTHLIKTRGQQVTLRCSPISGHKSVSWYQQVLGQGPQFIFQYYEKEERGRGNFPDRFSARQFPNYSSELNVNALLLGDSALYLCASSLTVNEKLFFGSGTQLSVL.

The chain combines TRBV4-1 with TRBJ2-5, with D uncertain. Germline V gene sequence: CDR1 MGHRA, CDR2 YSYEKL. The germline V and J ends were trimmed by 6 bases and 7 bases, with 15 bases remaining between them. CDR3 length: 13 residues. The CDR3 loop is CASRAPPSPTQYF. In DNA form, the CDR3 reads TGCGCCAGCAGGGCCCCCCCTTCCCCGACCCAGTACTTC.

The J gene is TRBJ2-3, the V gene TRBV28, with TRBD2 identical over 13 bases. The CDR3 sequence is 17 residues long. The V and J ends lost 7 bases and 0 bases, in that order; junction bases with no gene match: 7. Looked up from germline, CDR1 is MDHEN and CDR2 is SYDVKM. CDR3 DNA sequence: TGTGCCAGCACACGACTAGCGGGGGGAACTAGCACAGATACGCAGTATTTT. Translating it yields CASTRLAGGTSTDTQYF.

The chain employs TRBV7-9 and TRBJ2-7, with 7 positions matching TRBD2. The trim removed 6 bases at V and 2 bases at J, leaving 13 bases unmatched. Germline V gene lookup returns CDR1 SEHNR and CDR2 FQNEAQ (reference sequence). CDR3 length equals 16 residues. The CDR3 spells CASRGPGGSTTYEQYF. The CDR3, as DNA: TGTGCCAGCAGGGGGCCGGGGGGAAGCACCACCTACGAGCAGTACTTC.

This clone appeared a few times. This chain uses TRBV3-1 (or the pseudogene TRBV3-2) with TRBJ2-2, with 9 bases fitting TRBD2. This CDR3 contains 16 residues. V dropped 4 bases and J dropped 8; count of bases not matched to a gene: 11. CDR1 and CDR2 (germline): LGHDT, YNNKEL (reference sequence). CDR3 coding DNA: TGTGCCAGCAGCCGAACTCGCGGGAGGGCCGAGGGGGAGCTGTTTTTT. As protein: CASSRTRGRAEGELFF.

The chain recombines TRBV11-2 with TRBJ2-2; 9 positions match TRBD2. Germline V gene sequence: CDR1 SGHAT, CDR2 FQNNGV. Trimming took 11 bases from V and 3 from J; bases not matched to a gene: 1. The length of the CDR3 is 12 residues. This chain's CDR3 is CAGGGDTGELFF. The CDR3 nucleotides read TGTGCCGGCGGGGGGGACACCGGGGAGCTGTTTTTT.

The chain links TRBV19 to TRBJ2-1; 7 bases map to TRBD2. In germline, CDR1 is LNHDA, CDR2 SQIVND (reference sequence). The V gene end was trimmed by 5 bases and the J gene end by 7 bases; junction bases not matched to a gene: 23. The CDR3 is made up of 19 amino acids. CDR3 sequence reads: CASSVITGTHLAGGNEQFF. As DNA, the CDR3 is TGTGCCAGTAGTGTCATAACCGGGACTCACCTAGCCGGGGGGAATGAGCAGTTCTTC.

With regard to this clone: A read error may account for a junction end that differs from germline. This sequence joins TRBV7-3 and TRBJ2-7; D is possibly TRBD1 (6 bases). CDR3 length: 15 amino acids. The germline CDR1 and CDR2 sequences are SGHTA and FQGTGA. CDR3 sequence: CASSLKRVTRTVIDF. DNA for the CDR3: TGTGCCAGCAGCTTAAAGCGAGTCACGAGGACAGTCATCGACTTC. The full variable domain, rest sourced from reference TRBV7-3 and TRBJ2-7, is GAGVSQTPSNKVTEKGKYVELRCDPISGHTALYWYRQSLGQGPEFLIYFQGTGAADDSGLPNDRFFAVRPEGSVSTLKIQRTERGDSAVYLCASSLKRVTRTVIDFGPGTRLTVT.

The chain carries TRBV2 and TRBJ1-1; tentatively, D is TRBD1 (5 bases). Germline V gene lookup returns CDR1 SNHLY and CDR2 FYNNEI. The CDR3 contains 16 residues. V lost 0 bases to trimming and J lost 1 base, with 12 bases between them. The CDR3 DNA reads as TGTGCCAGCAGTGAAGCCGGGCAGGGCACGAACACTGAAGCTTTCTTT. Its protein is CASSEAGQGTNTEAFF.

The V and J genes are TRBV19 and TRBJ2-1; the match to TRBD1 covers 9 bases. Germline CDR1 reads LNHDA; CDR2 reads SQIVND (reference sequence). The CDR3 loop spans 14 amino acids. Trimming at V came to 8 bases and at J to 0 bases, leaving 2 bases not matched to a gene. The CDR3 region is CASATGGSYNEQFF. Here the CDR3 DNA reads TGTGCCAGTGCGACAGGGGGCTCCTACAATGAGCAGTTCTTC.

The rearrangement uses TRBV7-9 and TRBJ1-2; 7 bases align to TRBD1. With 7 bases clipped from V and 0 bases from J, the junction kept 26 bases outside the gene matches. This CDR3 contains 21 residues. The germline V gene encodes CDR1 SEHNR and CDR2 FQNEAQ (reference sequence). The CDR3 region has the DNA TGTGCCAGCACCCATTACCCCCCCCTACGACAGGGAAGTAACCCTAACTATGGCTACACCTTC. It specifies CASTHYPPLRQGSNPNYGYTF.

CDR3 region: CASSDGGFEQYF. In DNA, the CDR3 is TGTGCCAGCAGTGACGGAGGGTTCGAGCAGTACTTC. The chain carries TRBV6-1 and TRBJ2-7, with D perhaps TRBD2 (6 bases). CDR1 MNHNS and CDR2 SASEGT come from the germline V gene. The CDR3 is made up of 12 amino acids. Trimming left V 3 bases short and J 6 bases short, with 9 bases between.

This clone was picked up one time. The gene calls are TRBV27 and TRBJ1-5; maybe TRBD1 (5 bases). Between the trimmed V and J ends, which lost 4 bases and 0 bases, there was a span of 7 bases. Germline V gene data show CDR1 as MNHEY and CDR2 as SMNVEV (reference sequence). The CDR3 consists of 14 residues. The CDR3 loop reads CASSSQGSNQPQHF. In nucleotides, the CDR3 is TGTGCCAGCAGTTCGCAGGGTAGCAATCAGCCCCAGCATTTT.

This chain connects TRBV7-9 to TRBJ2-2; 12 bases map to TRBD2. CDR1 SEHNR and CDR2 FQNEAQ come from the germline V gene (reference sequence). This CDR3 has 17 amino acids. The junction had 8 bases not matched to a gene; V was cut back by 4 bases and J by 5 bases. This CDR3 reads CASSSPTSGRMTGELFF. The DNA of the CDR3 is TGTGCCAGCAGCTCCCCTACTAGCGGGAGGATGACCGGGGAGCTGTTTTTT. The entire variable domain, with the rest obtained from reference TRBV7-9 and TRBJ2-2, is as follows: DTGVSQNPRHKITKRGQNVTFRCDPISEHNRLYWYRQTLGQGPEFLTYFQNEAQLEKSRLLSDRFSAERPKGSFSTLEIQRTEQGDSAMYLCASSSPTSGRMTGELFFGEGSRLTVL.

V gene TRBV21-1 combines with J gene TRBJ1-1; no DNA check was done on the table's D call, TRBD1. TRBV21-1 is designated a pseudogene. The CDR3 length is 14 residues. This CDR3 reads CASSPRTGGTEAFF. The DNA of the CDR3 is TGTGCCAGCAGCCCTCGGACAGGAGGCACTGAAGCTTTCTTT.

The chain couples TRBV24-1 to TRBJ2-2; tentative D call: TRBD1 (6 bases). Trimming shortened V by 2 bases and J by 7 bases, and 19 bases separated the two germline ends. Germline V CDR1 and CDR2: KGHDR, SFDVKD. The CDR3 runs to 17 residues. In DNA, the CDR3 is TGTGCCACCAGTGATTCGTCCCGGGACATTCATGGCGGGGAGCTGTTTTTT. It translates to CATSDSSRDIHGGELFF.

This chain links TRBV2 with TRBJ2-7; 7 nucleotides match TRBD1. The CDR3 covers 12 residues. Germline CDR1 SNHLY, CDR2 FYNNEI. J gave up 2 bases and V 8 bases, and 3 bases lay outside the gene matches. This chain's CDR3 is CASDRATYEQYF. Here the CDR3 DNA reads TGTGCCAGCGACAGGGCCACCTACGAGCAGTACTTC.